These 29 T cell receptor beta chains were all obtained from the same sample, sequenced in a study of T-cell reconstitution after alpha-beta-depleted transplantation in children. Unique molecular identifiers were incorporated into the prepared TCRbeta library. TCRdb re-derived calls from the PCR reads in MiXCR, one entry per CDR3 protein. Of some 600,000 distinct CDR3 sequences listed, roughly 13% were seen once; the top ten hold around 2%. This specimen was PBMCs, mostly from graft donor cells, taken 360 days after TCRalphabeta/CD19-depleted stem cell transplant. These receptors originate from a male patient younger than 18 who had a stem cell transplant for acute myeloid leukemia, so the T cells may come from the graft donor.

This clonotype was picked up many times. The rearrangement uses TRBV28 and TRBJ2-5; D unclear. V was shortened by 3 bases and J by 1 base, with 9 bases between the two germline ends. Germline CDR1 reads MDHEN; CDR2 reads SYDVKM. CDR3 length: 14 residues. This CDR3 is CASSFIVIQETQYF. The CDR3 DNA reads TGTGCCAGCAGTTTTATTGTGATCCAAGAGACCCAGTACTTC.

The V call is TRBV11-1, the J call TRBJ2-1; tentative D call: TRBD2 (7 bases). The V end lost 5 bases, the J end lost 9 bases, and 17 bases lay between the germline ends. CDR1 and CDR2 from the germline V gene are SGHAT and FQDESV (reference sequence). The CDR3 has 14 residues. The CDR3 sequence is CASSRKKGEGEQFF. In DNA form, the CDR3 reads TGTGCCAGCAGCCGAAAAAAGGGGGAGGGTGAGCAGTTCTTC.

This clonotype was seen a handful of times. The CDR3 is CASRGTVYEQYF. CDR3 bases: TGTGCCAGCAGAGGGACAGTCTACGAGCAGTACTTC. This chain connects TRBV12-3 or TRBV12-4 to TRBJ2-7; TRBD1 matches 7 bases. V shed 6 bases, J shed 3 bases, and the junction held 2 bases outside the gene matches. The CDR3 is 12 residues long.

The rearrangement joins TRBV28 to TRBJ1-2, with TRBD1 matching over 11 bases. After removal of 7 bases from V and 6 bases from J, the junction contained 7 bases not matched to a gene. The CDR3 has 14 amino acids. CDR1 is MDHEN and CDR2 is SYDVKM in the germline V gene. CDR3 bases: TGTGCCAGCATGGGACAGGGGGAACTTAATGGCTACACCTTC. Translation gives CASMGQGELNGYTF.

This clonotype has more than one count but fewer than ten. The V and J genes are TRBV4-1 and TRBJ2-1, with D possibly matching TRBD2 (6 bases). This CDR3 region has 16 residues. With 3 bases removed from V and 0 bases from J, the gap between germline ends came to 12 bases. CDR1 and CDR2 (germline): MGHRA, YSYEKL. This chain's CDR3 is CASSQVSGSSYNEQFF. DNA of the CDR3: TGCGCCAGCAGCCAGGTTAGCGGAAGCTCCTACAATGAGCAGTTCTTC.

The J gene is TRBJ2-5, the V gene TRBV10-2; the D is unclear. V gave up 1 base and J gave up 3 bases, with 6 bases separating them. The CDR3 extends over 13 amino acids. The germline gives CDR1 WSHSY, CDR2 SAAADI. The CDR3 protein is CASSELGKETQYF. In DNA, the CDR3 is TGCGCCAGCAGTGAGTTGGGCAAAGAGACCCAGTACTTC.

This chain uses TRBV20-1 with TRBJ2-5; 8 bases fit TRBD2. Germline CDR1 reads DFQATT; CDR2 reads SNEGSKA (reference sequence). J was trimmed by 4 bases and V by 0 bases; bases with no gene match: 7. This CDR3 spans 15 amino acids. The CDR3 protein is CSARDPAGDPETQYF. As DNA, the CDR3 is TGCAGTGCTAGAGATCCAGCGGGAGATCCAGAGACCCAGTACTTC.

At least ten counts were recorded for this clonotype. This sequence joins TRBV28 and TRBJ2-3; D uncertain. The V and J ends lost 5 bases and 5 bases respectively, with 17 bases between them. This CDR3 spans 15 amino acids. Germline lookup yields CDR1 MDHEN and CDR2 SYDVKM. The CDR3 nucleotides read TGTGCCAGCAGTCAACGGACCCCGCCTGGAGATACGCAGTATTTT. Protein sequence: CASSQRTPPGDTQYF. The entire variable domain, with the rest obtained from reference TRBV28 and TRBJ2-3, is as follows: DVKVTQSSRYLVKRTGEKVFLECVQDMDHENMFWYRQDPGLGLRLIYFSYDVKMKEKGDIPEGYSVSREKKERFSLILESASTNQTSMYLCASSQRTPPGDTQYFGPGTRLTVL.

This clonotype was detected many times. The V and J genes are TRBV10-3 and TRBJ2-1, with D possibly TRBD2 on 6 matching bases. The germline V gene has CDR1 ENHRY and CDR2 SYGVKD. With 2 bases removed from V and 9 bases from J, the gap between germline ends came to 11 bases. CDR3 length equals 13 residues. The CDR3 DNA sequence: TGTGCCATCAGTGAGGGCTCGCGGGGTGAGCAGTTCTTC. Its protein is CAISEGSRGEQFF.

In DNA, the CDR3 is TGTGCCAGCAGCGCAACAGGGGGCGTCTACGAGCAGTACGTC. It translates to CASSATGGVYEQYV. V gene TRBV21-1 combines with J gene TRBJ2-7; the table's D gene call, TRBD1, was not cross checked with the DNA. TRBV21-1 is labeled a pseudogene. CDR3 length: 14 amino acids.

This clonotype turned up a few times. The chain recombines TRBV4-2 with TRBJ2-1; 8 bases align to TRBD2. The V gene's germline CDR1 is LGHNA and CDR2 YNFKEQ. The junction had 8 bases not matched to a gene; V was cut back by 3 bases and J by 7 bases. This CDR3 is built from 15 residues. As DNA, the CDR3 is TGTGCCAGCAGCCATTCCGGGACTAGTCAAAATGAGCAGTTCTTC. As protein: CASSHSGTSQNEQFF.

Only a few counts were recorded for this clonotype. The V gene is TRBV6-2 or TRBV6-3, the J gene TRBJ2-1, with 8 nucleotides matching TRBD2. CDR3 length equals 15 residues. CDR1 is MNHEY, CDR2 SVGEGT, per germline. The junction had 8 bases not matched to a gene; V was cut back by 2 bases and J by 8 bases. The CDR3 DNA follows: TGTGCCAGCAGTTACATCGCGGGAGGTTTCGATGAGCAGTTCTTC. The encoded protein is CASSYIAGGFDEQFF.

The gene calls are TRBV6-2 or TRBV6-3 and TRBJ2-5; 13 bases fit TRBD2. Germline V gives CDR1 MNHEY, CDR2 SVGEGT. The CDR3 spans 16 residues. The ends lost 4 bases at V and 5 bases at J; junction bases unmatched: 7. The CDR3 loop reads CASSSWTSGRGETQYF. The CDR3 DNA sequence: TGTGCCAGCAGTTCCTGGACTAGCGGGAGAGGGGAGACCCAGTACTTC.

This rearrangement joins TRBV6-5 to TRBJ2-1; D remains unclear. V lost 2 bases and J lost 8, with 13 bases in between. There are 14 residues in the CDR3. CDR1 is MNHEY, CDR2 SVGAGI, per germline. The CDR3 sequence: CASSYAASVDEQFF. In DNA form, the CDR3 reads TGTGCCAGCAGTTACGCCGCCTCGGTGGATGAGCAGTTCTTC.

The V and J genes are TRBV28 and TRBJ2-7, with 14 nucleotides matching TRBD2. After removal of 5 bases from V and 0 bases from J, the junction contained 6 bases not matched to a gene. The V gene's germline CDR1 is MDHEN and CDR2 SYDVKM. The CDR3 sequence is 17 residues long. The CDR3 nucleotides are TGTGCCAGCAGTGCTGCGGGACTAGCGGGGGTCTCCTACGAGCAGTACTTC. Protein: CASSAAGLAGVSYEQYF.

The chain joins TRBV18 to TRBJ2-7; possibly TRBD2 for D (6 bases). CDR1 and CDR2 from the germline V gene are KGHSH and LQKENI. The CDR3 sequence is 16 residues long. V was pared by 3 bases and J by 3 bases, with 18 bases between. The DNA for the CDR3 is TGTGCCAGCTCACCCCCTTTGGGAGGACTCTTCTACGAGCAGTACTTC. Its translation is CASSPPLGGLFYEQYF.

Only a few counts were recorded for this clonotype. This chain links TRBV2 with TRBJ2-3; 10 nucleotides match TRBD2. The CDR3 is made up of 16 amino acids. Germline V gene lookup returns CDR1 SNHLY and CDR2 FYNNEI. V was pared by 6 bases and J by 4 bases, with 10 bases of the junction left unmatched. The CDR3 nucleotides read TGTGCCAGCAGGGACAGCGGGAGGGCCGGTGCAGATACGCAGTATTTT. Translated: CASRDSGRAGADTQYF.

V is TRBV7-2 and J is TRBJ2-1; TRBD2 matches at 11 bases. CDR3 length: 17 residues. The germline CDR1 and CDR2 sequences are SGHTA and FQGNSA. Trimming cost V 2 bases and J 9 bases; bases outside gene matches: 12. CDR3 DNA: TGTGCCAGCAGCTTAATCGAACTAGCGGGAGTTCTGGGTGAGCAGTTCTTC. It is translated as CASSLIELAGVLGEQFF.

The chain employs TRBV11-3 and TRBJ2-1; D is ambiguous. CDR3 length: 13 amino acids. Germline V gives CDR1 SGHNT, CDR2 YENEEA. V gave up 5 bases and J gave up 10 bases, with 15 bases separating them. DNA of the CDR3: TGTGCCAGCAGCGGCGGTCCCGGACCGGAGCAGTTCTTC. Residues: CASSGGPGPEQFF.

Notes on this clonotype: Sequence at one end of the junction differs from germline and may be a read error. V usage is TRBV10-3 and J usage is TRBJ1-5; possibly TRBD1 for D (5 bases). Germline V gives CDR1 ENHRY, CDR2 SYGVKD. The CDR3 extends over 18 amino acids. CDR3 loop: CTISFRQNIWSSNQPQHF. The CDR3 nucleotides are TGTACCATCAGTTTTCGACAGAACATTTGGAGTAGCAATCAGCCCCAGCATTTT.

The CDR3 sequence: CASSQDPGRYNNEQFF. The DNA for the CDR3 is TGTGCCAGCAGCCAAGATCCAGGGCGGTATAACAATGAGCAGTTCTTC. The gene calls are TRBV14 and TRBJ2-1; D is perhaps TRBD1 (5 bases). This CDR3 spans 16 amino acids. Germline-derived CDR1 and CDR2 are SGHDN and FVKESK. V shed 0 bases and J shed 5 bases, with 14 bases lying between them. The full variable domain, its missing parts supplied by reference TRBV14 and TRBJ2-1, is EAGVTQFPSHSVIEKGQTVTLRCDPISGHDNLYWYRRVMGKEIKFLLHFVKESKQDESGMPNNRFLAERTGGTYSTLKVQPAELEDSGVYFCASSQDPGRYNNEQFFGPGTRLTVL.

This clonotype was seen only a few times. The chain joins TRBV7-2 to TRBJ2-7, with TRBD2 matching over 10 bases. This CDR3 region has 17 residues. Germline V gives CDR1 SGHTA, CDR2 FQGNSA. V shed 4 bases, J shed 7 bases, and the junction held 16 bases outside the gene matches. In DNA form, the CDR3 reads TGTGCCAGCAGCTCCCCCAGGTTGAGCGGGAGGGCAAGGGAGCAGTACTTC. Residues: CASSSPRLSGRAREQYF.

This clonotype was seen a few times. The chain couples TRBV20-1 to TRBJ1-5; D call uncertain. The germline V and J ends were trimmed by 0 bases and 7 bases, with 13 bases remaining between them. Germline CDR1 reads DFQATT; CDR2 reads SNEGSKA (reference sequence). CDR3 length: 14 residues. CDR3 region: CSAREREVRQPQHF. In DNA form, the CDR3 reads TGCAGTGCTAGAGAGAGGGAAGTTAGGCAGCCCCAGCATTTT.

The table lists this clonotype with a few counts. J is TRBJ2-7 and V is TRBV20-1; 10 bases agree with TRBD2. The trim removed 0 bases at V and 3 bases at J, leaving 5 bases unmatched. The CDR3 is made up of 15 amino acids. Per the germline V gene, CDR1 is DFQATT and CDR2 is SNEGSKA (reference sequence). CDR3 residues: CSARDLAGVVYEQYF. The CDR3 DNA reads TGCAGTGCTAGAGATCTAGCGGGAGTAGTCTACGAGCAGTACTTC.

This clonotype was seen a handful of times. The chain carries TRBV5-1 and TRBJ2-4; D might be TRBD1 (5 bases). V lost 4 bases to trimming and J lost 7 bases, with 12 bases between them. The CDR3 loop spans 13 amino acids. Per the germline V gene, CDR1 is SGHRS and CDR2 is YFSETQ. The CDR3 here is CASSTRTRNIQYF. The CDR3 DNA is TGCGCCAGCAGCACCCGGACAAGGAACATTCAGTACTTC. Together with reference TRBV5-1 and TRBJ2-4, the CDR3 gives the full variable domain: KAGVTQTPRYLIKTRGQQVTLSCSPISGHRSVSWYQQTPGQGLQFLFEYFSETQRNKGNFPGRFSGRQFSNSRSEMNVSTLELGDSALYLCASSTRTRNIQYFGAGTRLSVL.

This clonotype has just a few counts. The chain employs TRBV29-1 and TRBJ2-7, with TRBD2 matching 8 bases. J gave up 3 bases and V 5 bases, and 6 bases lay outside the gene matches. The CDR3 is 13 residues long. The germline CDR1 and CDR2 sequences are SQVTM and ANQGSEA. CDR3 nucleotide sequence: TGCAGCGTTCGGGCTAGCGGGTACTACGAGCAGTACTTC. It translates to CSVRASGYYEQYF.

This clonotype was seen a handful of times. This chain links TRBV20-1 with TRBJ2-7; unclear D gene. V lost 2 bases to trimming and J lost 3 bases, with 5 bases between them. In germline, CDR1 is DFQATT, CDR2 SNEGSKA (reference sequence). CDR3 length: 11 amino acids. The CDR3 spells CSARLIYEQYF. In DNA form, the CDR3 reads TGCAGTGCTAGACTGATCTACGAGCAGTACTTC.

This clonotype showed up many times. V is TRBV7-3 and J is TRBJ2-2, with TRBD2 matching over 8 bases. The CDR3 has 17 amino acids. Germline CDR1 and CDR2: SGHTA and FQGTGA. Trimming took 5 bases from V and 3 from J; bases not matched to a gene: 11. The CDR3 is CASSRINRGGYTGELFF. CDR3 in DNA: TGTGCCAGCAGCCGAATCAACCGGGGGGGCTACACCGGGGAGCTGTTTTTT.

The chain is built from TRBV29-1 and TRBJ2-5; TRBD1 matches 7 bases. The CDR3 is 15 residues long. Germline values: CDR1 SQVTM, CDR2 ANQGSEA. The trim removed 4 bases at V and 5 bases at J, leaving 13 bases unmatched. The CDR3 protein is CSVVEPHRGVETQYF. CDR3 coding DNA: TGCAGCGTTGTGGAACCCCACAGGGGAGTGGAGACCCAGTACTTC.